The present T cell receptor beta chain was sequenced within a study of prognosis after radiotherapy for stage I lung cancer. Study as a whole: 13 men and five or six women, aged about 53 to 95 and with a median age of approximately 70 years, made up the patients. Regarding the study as a whole: Between patients with and without metastases, TRBV and TRBJ gene usage reportedly differed.

Two-round multiplex PCR amplified TCR beta CDR3 from genomic DNA. Each TRBV and TRBJ gene had its own primer in the first PCR round. During the second PCR round, universal primers were used. MiXCR, run by TCRdb on the multiplex PCR reads, gives a single entry per CDR3 protein. The profile shows under 35,000 distinct CDR3 sequences, 42% of them singletons. This clonotype was observed many times. Its antigen is not known. This receptor was identified in a donor older than 45 with non-small cell lung cancer. The source material was PBMCs, sampled before or after stereotactic body radiation therapy (not recorded which).

The CDR3 DNA reads TGCAGCGTTGTCGGGGATAGCAATCAGCCCCAGCATTTT. Its protein is CSVVGDSNQPQHF. The chain employs TRBV29-1 and TRBJ1-5; D gene unclear. Germline V gene data show CDR1 as SQVTM and CDR2 as ANQGSEA. V dropped 4 bases and J dropped 0 bases, with 7 bases sitting between them. There are 13 residues in the CDR3.